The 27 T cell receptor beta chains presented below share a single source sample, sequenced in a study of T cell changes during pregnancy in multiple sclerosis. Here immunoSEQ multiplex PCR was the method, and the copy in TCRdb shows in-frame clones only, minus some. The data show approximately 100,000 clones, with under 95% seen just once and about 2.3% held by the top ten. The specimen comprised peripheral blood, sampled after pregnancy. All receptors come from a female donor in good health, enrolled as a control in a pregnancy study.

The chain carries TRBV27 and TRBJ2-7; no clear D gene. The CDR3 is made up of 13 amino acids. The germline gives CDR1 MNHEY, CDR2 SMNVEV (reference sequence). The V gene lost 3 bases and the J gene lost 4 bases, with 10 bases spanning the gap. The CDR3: CASSLSVRYEQYF. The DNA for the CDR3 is TGTGCCAGCAGTTTGTCGGTGAGGTACGAGCAGTACTTC.

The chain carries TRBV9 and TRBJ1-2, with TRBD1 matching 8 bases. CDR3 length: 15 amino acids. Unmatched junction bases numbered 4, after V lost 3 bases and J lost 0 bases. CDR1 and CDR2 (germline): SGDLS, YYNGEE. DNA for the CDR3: TGTGCCAGCAGCGGATCACAGGGGGCTAACTATGGCTACACCTTC. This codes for CASSGSQGANYGYTF.

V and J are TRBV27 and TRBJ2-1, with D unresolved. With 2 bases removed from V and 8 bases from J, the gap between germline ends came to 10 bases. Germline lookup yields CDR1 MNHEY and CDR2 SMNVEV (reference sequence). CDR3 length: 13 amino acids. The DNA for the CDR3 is TGTGCCAGCAGTTTAAGACGGGTCGATGAGCAGTTCTTC. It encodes CASSLRRVDEQFF.

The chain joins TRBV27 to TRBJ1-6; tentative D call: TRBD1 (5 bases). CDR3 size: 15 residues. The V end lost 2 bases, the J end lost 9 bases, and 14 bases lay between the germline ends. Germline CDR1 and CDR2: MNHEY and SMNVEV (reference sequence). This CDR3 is CASSLQGLGSSPLHF. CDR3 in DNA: TGTGCCAGCAGTTTACAGGGATTAGGAAGTTCACCCCTCCACTTT.

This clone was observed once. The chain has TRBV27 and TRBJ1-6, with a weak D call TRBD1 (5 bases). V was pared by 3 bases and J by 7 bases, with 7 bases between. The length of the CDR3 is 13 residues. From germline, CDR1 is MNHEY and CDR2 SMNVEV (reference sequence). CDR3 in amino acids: CASSFKGNSPLHF. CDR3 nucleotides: TGTGCCAGCAGTTTTAAGGGGAATTCACCCCTCCACTTT.

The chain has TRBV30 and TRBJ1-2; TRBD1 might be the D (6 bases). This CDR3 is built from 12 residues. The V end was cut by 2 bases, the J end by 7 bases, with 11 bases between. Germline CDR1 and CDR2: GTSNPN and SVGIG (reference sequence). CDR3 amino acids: CAWSPGEGGYTF. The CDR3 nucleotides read TGTGCCTGGAGTCCAGGGGAGGGTGGCTACACCTTC.

The CDR3 spells CAISDTGKMGNTIYF. CDR3 DNA sequence: TGTGCCATCAGTGACACAGGGAAGATGGGAAACACCATATATTTT. The chain recombines TRBV10-3 with TRBJ1-3, with D possibly TRBD1 on 6 matching bases. The CDR3 extends over 15 amino acids. Germline CDR1 is ENHRY and CDR2 is SYGVKD. Trimming shortened V by 3 bases and J by 4 bases, and 13 bases separated the two germline ends.

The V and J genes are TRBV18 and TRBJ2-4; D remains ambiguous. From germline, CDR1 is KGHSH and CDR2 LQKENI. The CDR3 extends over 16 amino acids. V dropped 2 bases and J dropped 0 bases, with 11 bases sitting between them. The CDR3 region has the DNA TGTGCCAGCTCACCAGGGCCAGTCTTAGCCAAAAACATTCAGTACTTC. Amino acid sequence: CASSPGPVLAKNIQYF.

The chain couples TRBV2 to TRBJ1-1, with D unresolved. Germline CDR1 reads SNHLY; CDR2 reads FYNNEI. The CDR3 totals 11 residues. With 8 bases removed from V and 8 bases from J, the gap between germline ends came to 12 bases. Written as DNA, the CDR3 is TGTGCCAGCCGGCGGTCGCTCGAAGCTTTCTTT. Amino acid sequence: CASRRSLEAFF.

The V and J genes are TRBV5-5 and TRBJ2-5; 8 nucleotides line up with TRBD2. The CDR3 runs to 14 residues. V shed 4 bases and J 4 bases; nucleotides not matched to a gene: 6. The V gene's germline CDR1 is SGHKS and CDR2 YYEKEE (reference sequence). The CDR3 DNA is TGTGCCAGCAGCCCGGGGGGGCTCCGAGAGACCCAGTACTTC. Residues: CASSPGGLRETQYF.

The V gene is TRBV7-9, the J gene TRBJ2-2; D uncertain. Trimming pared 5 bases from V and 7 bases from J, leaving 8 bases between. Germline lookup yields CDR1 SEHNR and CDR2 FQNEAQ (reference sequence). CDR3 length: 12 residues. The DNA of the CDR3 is TGTGCCAGCAGCCTATCTTACGGGGAGCTGTTTTTT. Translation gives CASSLSYGELFF.

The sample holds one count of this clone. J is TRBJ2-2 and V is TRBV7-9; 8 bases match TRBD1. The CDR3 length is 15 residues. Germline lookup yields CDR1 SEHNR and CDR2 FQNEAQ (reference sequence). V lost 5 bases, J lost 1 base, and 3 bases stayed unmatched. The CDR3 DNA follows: TGTGCCAGCAGCCAAGGACAGGGGAACACCGGGGAGCTGTTTTTT. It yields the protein CASSQGQGNTGELFF.

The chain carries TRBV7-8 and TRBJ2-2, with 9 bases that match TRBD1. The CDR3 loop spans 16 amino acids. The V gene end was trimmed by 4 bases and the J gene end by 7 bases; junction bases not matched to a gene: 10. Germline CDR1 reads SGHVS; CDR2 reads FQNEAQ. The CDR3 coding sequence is TGTGCCAGCAGCTCGATACTACAGGGGGCCCACGGGGAGCTGTTTTTT. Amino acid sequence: CASSSILQGAHGELFF.

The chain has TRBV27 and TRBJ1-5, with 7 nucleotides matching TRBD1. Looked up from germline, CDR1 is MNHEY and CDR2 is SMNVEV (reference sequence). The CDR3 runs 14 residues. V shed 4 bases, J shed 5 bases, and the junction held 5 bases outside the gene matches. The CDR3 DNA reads TGTGCCAGCAGTTCAGGGGGGCCCTATCAGCCCCAGCATTTT. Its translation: CASSSGGPYQPQHF.

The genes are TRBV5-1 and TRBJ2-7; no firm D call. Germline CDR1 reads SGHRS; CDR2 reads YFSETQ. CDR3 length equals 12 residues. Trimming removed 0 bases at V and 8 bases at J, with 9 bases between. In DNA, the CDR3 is TGCGCCAGCAGCTTGGGCTTCGACAAGCAGTACTTC. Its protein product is CASSLGFDKQYF. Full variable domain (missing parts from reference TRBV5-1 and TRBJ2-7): KAGVTQTPRYLIKTRGQQVTLSCSPISGHRSVSWYQQTPGQGLQFLFEYFSETQRNKGNFPGRFSGRQFSNSRSEMNVSTLELGDSALYLCASSLGFDKQYFGPGTRLTVT.

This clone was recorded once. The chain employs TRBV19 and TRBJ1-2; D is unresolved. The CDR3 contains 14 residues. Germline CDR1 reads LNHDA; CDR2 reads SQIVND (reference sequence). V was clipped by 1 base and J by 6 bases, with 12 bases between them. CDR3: CASSIVGLPDGYTF. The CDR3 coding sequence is TGTGCCAGTAGTATAGTCGGACTGCCGGATGGCTACACCTTC.

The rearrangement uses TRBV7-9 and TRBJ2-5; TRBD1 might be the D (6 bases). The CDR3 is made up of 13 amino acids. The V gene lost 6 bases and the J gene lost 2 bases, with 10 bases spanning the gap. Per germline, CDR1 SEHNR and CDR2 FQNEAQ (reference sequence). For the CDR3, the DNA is TGTGCCAGCAGGCCAGGGGTTCAAGAGACCCAGTACTTC. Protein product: CASRPGVQETQYF.

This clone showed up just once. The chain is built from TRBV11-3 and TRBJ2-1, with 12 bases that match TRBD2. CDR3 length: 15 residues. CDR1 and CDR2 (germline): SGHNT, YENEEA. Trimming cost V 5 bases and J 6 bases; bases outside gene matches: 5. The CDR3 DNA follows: TGTGCCAGCAGCAATAGACTAGCGGGGGTCAATGAGCAGTTCTTC. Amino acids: CASSNRLAGVNEQFF.

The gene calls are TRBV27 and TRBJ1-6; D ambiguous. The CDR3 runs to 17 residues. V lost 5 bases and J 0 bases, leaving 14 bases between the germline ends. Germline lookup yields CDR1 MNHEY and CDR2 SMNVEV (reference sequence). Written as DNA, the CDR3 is TGTGCCAGCAGTAATCCCCGGTCGAACTCCTATAATTCACCCCTCCACTTT. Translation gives CASSNPRSNSYNSPLHF.

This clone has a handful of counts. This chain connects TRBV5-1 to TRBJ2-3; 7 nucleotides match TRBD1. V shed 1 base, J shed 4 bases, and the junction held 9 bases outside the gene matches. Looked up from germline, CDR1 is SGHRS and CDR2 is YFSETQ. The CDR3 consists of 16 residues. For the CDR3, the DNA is TGCGCCAGCAGCTTGAACAGGGGTTTAAATCCAGATACGCAGTATTTT. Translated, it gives CASSLNRGLNPDTQYF.

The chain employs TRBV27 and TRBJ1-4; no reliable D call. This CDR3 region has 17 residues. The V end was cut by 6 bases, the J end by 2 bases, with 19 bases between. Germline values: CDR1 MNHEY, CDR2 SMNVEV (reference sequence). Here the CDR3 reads CASRTEGGFATNEKLFF. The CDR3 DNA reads TGTGCCAGCAGAACAGAGGGCGGCTTCGCCACTAATGAAAAACTGTTTTTT.

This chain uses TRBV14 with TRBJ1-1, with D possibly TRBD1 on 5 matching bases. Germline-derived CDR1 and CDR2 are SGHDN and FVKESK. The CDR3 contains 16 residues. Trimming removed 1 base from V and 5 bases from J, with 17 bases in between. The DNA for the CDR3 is TGTGCCAGCAGCCAAGCAACACCCTACAGGAATACTGAAGCTTTCTTT. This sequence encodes CASSQATPYRNTEAFF.

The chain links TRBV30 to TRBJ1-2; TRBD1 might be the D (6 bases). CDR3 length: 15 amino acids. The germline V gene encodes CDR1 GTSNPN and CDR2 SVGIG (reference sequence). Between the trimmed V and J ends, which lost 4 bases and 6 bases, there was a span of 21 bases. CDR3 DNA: TGTGCCTGGAACCCCCCCAACGGGGGGCTCCATGGCTACACCTTC. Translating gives CAWNPPNGGLHGYTF.

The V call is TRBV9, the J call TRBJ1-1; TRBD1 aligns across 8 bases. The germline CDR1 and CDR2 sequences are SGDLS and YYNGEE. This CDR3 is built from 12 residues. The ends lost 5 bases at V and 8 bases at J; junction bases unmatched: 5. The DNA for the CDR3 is TGTGCCAGCAGTACCCAGGGGGCCGAAGCTTTCTTT. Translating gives CASSTQGAEAFF.

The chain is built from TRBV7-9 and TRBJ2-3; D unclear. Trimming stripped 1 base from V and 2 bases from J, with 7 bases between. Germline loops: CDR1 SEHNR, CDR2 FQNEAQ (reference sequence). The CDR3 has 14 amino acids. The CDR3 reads CASSLGQITDTQYF. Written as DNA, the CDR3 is TGTGCCAGCAGCTTAGGACAAATCACAGATACGCAGTATTTT.

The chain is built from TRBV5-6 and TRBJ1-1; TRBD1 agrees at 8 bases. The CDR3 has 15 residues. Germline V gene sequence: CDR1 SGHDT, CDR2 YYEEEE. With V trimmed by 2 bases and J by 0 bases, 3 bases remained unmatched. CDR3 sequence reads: CASSFGDRLNTEAFF. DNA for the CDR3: TGTGCCAGCAGCTTCGGGGACAGGCTGAACACTGAAGCTTTCTTT.

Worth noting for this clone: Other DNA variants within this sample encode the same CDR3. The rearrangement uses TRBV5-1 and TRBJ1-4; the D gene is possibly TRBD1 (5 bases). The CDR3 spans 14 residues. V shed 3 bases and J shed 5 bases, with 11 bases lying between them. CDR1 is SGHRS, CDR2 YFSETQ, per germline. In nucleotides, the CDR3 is TGCGCCAGCAGCTCCTCAGGGCGCAATGAAAAACTGTTTTTT. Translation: CASSSSGRNEKLFF.